This is a list of T cell receptor beta chains from one sample in a study of T cells after yellow fever vaccination. One entry per CDR3 protein, called by TCRdb with MiXCR from the 5' RACE reads. The sample consists of about 630,000 distinct CDR3 sequences, approximately 13% of them appearing once. The material was PBMCs, obtained on the day of the yellow fever booster vaccination. Receptor source: a man younger than 45 who received the YFV17D yellow fever vaccine. Each CDR3 is given without its conserved first and last residue. The size of a clone is reported for some rows only, either as once, few or many, or as a class for expanded clones.

j_call	clone_size	v_call	cdr3_aa
TRBJ2-7	NA	TRBV4-3	ASSQKEGRTGEQY
TRBJ2-1	few	TRBV6-2/TRBV6-3	ASIEPTRDGAF
TRBJ2-1	few	TRBV27	ASSLFYGTGGLSSYNEQF
TRBJ2-1	NA	TRBV20-1	SAAPGQGANEQF
TRBJ2-7	few	TRBV9	ASSGPGREGYYEQY
TRBJ2-5	few	TRBV12-3/TRBV12-4	ASSLGALGETQY
TRBJ2-7	NA	TRBV20-1	SARDLTGRGNEQY
TRBJ2-1	many	TRBV20-1	SARGTGTSSL
TRBJ2-2	few	TRBV28	ASSVKKMLF
TRBJ2-3	NA	TRBV27	ASTRHGGADTQY
TRBJ2-7	few	TRBV5-1	ASSFPTGGSAYEQY
TRBJ1-2	few	TRBV20-1	SAGSPGNYGYT
TRBJ2-1	few	TRBV28	ASSTRGLSYNEQF
TRBJ2-7	many	TRBV11-2	ASRPDQSYEQY
TRBJ2-5	few	TRBV10-3	AISESRDNLQETQY
TRBJ2-7	NA	TRBV5-1	ASSPSRGQGYEQY
TRBJ1-2	few	TRBV6-4	ASSSIGPEHRYGYT
TRBJ1-3	few	TRBV11-1	ASSLGSTPHPSGNTIY
TRBJ2-1	NA	TRBV5-8	ASSLGLGRGTYNEQF
TRBJ2-1	NA	TRBV7-8	ASSKQGTSVYNEQF
TRBJ2-1	NA	TRBV12-3/TRBV12-4	ASTLGGGPDEQF